This T cell receptor beta chain was identified in a study of OX40 agonist ivuxolimab in advanced cancers. Study-wide context: Each patient was given ivuxolimab into a vein every 2 weeks, at 0.01 to 10 mg/kg. Dose-escalation subjects each had hepatocellular carcinoma, melanoma, renal cell or head and neck cancer. General observations from the study: Clonal expansion was seen in CD4+ and CD8+ blood T cells by week 6 at 0.1 to 3.0 mg/kg.

Profiled with immunoSEQ multiplex PCR; TCRdb holds only in-frame clones, not every one. The table includes tens of thousands of clones, around 84% detected once. For this clone: The antigen is undetermined.

Trimming removed 7 bases at V and 3 bases at J, with 13 bases between. Looked up from germline, CDR1 is LNHDA and CDR2 is SQIVND (reference sequence). The CDR3 has 14 residues. The receptor was derived from an adult with an advanced solid tumor such as melanoma, head and neck, liver or kidney cancer. The chain carries TRBV19 and TRBJ1-5; unclear D gene. Source: CD4+ or CD8+ T cells sorted from blood, taken in a trial of the OX40 agonist ivuxolimab. CDR3 loop: CASTSRGFNQPQHF. DNA for the CDR3: TGTGCCAGTACCTCTAGAGGGTTCAATCAGCCCCAGCATTTT.